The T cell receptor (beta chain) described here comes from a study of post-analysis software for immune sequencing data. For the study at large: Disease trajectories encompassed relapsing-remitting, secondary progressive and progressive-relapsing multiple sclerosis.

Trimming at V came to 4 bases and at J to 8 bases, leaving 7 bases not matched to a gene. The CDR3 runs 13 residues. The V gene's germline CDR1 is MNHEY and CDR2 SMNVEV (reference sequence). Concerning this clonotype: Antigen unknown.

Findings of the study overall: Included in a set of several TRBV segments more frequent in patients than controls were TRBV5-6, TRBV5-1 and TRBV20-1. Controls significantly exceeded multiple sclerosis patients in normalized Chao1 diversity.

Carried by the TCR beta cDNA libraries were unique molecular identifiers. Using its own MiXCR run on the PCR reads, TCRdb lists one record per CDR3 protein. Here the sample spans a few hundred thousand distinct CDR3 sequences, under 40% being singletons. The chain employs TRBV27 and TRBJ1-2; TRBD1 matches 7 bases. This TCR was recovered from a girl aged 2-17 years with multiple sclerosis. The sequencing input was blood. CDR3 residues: CASSSTGAHGYTF. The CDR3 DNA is TGTGCCAGCAGTTCCACAGGGGCGCACGGCTACACCTTC.